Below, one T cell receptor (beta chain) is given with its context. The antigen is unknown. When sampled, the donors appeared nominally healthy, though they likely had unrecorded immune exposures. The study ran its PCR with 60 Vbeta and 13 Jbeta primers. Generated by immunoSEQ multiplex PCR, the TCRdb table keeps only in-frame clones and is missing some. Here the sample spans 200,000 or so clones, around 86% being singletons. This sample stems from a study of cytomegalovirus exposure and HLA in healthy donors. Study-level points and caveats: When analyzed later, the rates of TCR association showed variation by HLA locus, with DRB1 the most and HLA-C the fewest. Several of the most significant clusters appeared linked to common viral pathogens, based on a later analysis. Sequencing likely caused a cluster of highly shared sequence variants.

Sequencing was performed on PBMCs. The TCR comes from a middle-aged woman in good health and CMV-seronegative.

The CDR3 reads CASTLAAGDQSTGELFF. The CDR3 bases are TGTGCCAGCACCCTAGCGGCGGGAGATCAGAGCACCGGGGAGCTGTTTTTT. The genes are TRBV9 and TRBJ2-2, with 7 bases aligning to TRBD2. V trimming: 6 bases; J trimming: 4 bases; junction bases outside the gene matches: 15. The V gene's germline CDR1 is SGDLS and CDR2 YYNGEE. The CDR3 extends over 17 amino acids. The variable domain in full, with the rest retrieved from reference TRBV9 and TRBJ2-2, is DSGVTQTPKHLITATGQRVTLRCSPRSGDLSVYWYQQSLDQGLQFLIQYYNGEERAKGNILERFSAQQFPDLHSELNLSSLELGDSALYFCASTLAAGDQSTGELFFGEGSRLTVL.